The TCR beta chain described here comes from a study of T cell clonotyping in hematopoietic cell transplantation. Overall study findings and caveats: Without cell sorting, CD4 versus CD8 contributions remain unresolved. At the given depth, recipient repertoires were over 97% de novo clonotypes. Recipient TCR diversity dropped after transplant; expanded clonotypes rose from day 30 to 180.

Time point of the sample: recipient sample about 28 days before transplant, after cytoreduction. TCRdb's table, derived via immunoSEQ multiplex PCR, lists solely in-frame clones and lacks some. The sample lists about 6,800 clones, around nine tenths seen once, with 3.6% in the top ten. Concerning this clone itself: Its antigen is undetermined.

Germline lookup yields CDR1 MDHEN and CDR2 SYDVKM. The CDR3 consists of 15 residues. Trimming at V came to 5 bases and at J to 2 bases, leaving 5 bases not matched to a gene. This sequence was found in a man younger than 45 with acute myeloid leukemia. Some clones in this sample may be carry-over from other donors' samples. The V call is TRBV28, the J call TRBJ2-2; the match to TRBD1 covers 7 bases. The source material was peripheral blood mononuclear cells, sampled before stem cell transplant. The CDR3 here is CASSADRVNTGELFF. For the CDR3, the DNA is TGTGCCAGCAGTGCAGACAGGGTTAACACCGGGGAGCTGTTTTTT.